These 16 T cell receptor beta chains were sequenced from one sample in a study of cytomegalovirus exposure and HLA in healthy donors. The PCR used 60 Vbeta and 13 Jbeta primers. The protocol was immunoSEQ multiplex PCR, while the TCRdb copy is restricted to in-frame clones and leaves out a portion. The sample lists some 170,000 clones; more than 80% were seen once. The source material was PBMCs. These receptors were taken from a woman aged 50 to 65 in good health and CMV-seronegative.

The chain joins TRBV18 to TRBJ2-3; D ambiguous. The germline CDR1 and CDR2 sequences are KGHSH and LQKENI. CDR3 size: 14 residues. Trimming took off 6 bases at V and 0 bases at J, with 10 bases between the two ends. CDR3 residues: CASSQSSSTDTQYF. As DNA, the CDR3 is TGTGCCAGCTCCCAGTCGTCTAGCACAGATACGCAGTATTTT.

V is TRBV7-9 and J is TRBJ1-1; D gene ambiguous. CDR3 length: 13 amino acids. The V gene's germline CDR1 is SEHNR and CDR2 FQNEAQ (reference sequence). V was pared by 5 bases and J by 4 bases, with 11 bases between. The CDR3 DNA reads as TGTGCCAGCAGCATTCGGGGTCCCACTGAAGCTTTCTTT. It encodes CASSIRGPTEAFF.

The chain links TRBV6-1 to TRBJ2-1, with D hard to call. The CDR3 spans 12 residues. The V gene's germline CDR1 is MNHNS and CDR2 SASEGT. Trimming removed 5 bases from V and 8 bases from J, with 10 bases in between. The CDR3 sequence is CASSKPSYEQFF. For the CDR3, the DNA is TGTGCCAGCAGTAAACCAAGCTATGAGCAGTTCTTC.

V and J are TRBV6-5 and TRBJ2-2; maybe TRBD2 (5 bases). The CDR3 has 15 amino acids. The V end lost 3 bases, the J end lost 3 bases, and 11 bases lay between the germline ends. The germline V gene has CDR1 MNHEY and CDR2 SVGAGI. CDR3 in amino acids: CASSYGGSDTGELFF. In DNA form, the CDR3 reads TGTGCCAGCAGTTATGGTGGGAGCGACACCGGGGAGCTGTTTTTT.

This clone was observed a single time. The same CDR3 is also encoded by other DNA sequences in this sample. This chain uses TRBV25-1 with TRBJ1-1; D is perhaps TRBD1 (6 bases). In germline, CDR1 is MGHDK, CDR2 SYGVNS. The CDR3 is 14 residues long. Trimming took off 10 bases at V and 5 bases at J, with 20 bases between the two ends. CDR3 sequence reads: CANVATGKDTEAFF. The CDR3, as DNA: TGTGCCAACGTCGCCACAGGGAAGGATACTGAAGCTTTCTTT.

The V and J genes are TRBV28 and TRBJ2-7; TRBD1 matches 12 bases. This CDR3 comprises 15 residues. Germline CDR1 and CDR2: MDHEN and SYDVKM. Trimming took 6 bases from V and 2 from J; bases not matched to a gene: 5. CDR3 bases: TGTGCCAGCAGGGGGACAGGGGGCAGGACCTACGAGCAGTACTTC. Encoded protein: CASRGTGGRTYEQYF.

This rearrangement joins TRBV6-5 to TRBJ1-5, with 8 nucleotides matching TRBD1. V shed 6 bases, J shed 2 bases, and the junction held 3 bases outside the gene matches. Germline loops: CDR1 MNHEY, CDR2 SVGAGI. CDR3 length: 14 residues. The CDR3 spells CASSLGQGNQPQHF. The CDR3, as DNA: TGTGCCAGCAGCTTGGGACAGGGCAATCAGCCCCAGCATTTT.

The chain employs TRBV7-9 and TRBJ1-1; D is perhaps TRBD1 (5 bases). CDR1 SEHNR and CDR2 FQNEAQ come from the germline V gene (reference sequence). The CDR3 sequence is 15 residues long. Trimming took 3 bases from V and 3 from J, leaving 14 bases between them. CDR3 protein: CASSLDLWGDTEAFF. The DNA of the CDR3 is TGTGCCAGCAGCTTGGACTTGTGGGGGGACACTGAAGCTTTCTTT.

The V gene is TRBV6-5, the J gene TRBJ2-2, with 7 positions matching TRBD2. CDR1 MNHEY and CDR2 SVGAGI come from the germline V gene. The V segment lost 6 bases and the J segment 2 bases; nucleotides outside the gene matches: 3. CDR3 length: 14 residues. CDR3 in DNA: TGTGCCAGCAGACGAGCGGGAAACACCGGGGAGCTGTTTTTT. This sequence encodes CASRRAGNTGELFF.

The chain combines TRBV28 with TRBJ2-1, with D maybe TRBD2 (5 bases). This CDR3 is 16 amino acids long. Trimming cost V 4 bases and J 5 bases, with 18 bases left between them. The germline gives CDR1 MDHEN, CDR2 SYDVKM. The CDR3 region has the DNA TGTGCCAGCAGTTCCCCGCGGGTACTCATGGACAATGAGCAGTTCTTC. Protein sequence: CASSSPRVLMDNEQFF.

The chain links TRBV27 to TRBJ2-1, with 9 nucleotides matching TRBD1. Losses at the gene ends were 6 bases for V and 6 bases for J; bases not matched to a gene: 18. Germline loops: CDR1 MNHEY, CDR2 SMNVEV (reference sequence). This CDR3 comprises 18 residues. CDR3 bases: TGTGCCAGCAGCTCGATTGGGACAGGGAATTGGGGAAGCAATGAGCAGTTCTTC. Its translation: CASSSIGTGNWGSNEQFF.

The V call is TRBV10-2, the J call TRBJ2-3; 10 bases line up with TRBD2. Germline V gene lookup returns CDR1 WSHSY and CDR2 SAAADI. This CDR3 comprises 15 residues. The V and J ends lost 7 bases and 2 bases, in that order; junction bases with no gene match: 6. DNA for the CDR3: TGCGCCAGCAACCTAGCGGGGGCGTACACAGATACGCAGTATTTT. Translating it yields CASNLAGAYTDTQYF.

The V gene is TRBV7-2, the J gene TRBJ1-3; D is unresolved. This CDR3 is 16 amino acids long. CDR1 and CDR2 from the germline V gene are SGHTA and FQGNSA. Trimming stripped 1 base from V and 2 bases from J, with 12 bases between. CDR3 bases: TGTGCCAGCAGCTTAGGAGGGCTTGGTACTGGAAACACCATATATTTT. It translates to CASSLGGLGTGNTIYF. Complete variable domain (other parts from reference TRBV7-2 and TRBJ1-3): GAGVSQSPSNKVTEKGKDVELRCDPISGHTALYWYRQSLGQGLEFLIYFQGNSAPDKSGLPSDRFSAERTGGSVSTLTIQRTQQEDSAVYLCASSLGGLGTGNTIYFGEGSWLTVV.

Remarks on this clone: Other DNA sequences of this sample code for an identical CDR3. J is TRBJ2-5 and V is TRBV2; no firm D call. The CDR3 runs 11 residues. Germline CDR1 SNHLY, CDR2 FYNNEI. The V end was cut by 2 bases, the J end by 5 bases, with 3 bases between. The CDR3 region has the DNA TGTGCCAGCAGTGAACGGGAGACCCAGTACTTC. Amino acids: CASSERETQYF. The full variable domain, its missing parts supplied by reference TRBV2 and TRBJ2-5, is EPEVTQTPSHQVTQMGQEVILRCVPISNHLYFYWYRQILGQKVEFLVSFYNNEISEKSEIFDDQFSVERPDGSNFTLKIRSTKLEDSAMYFCASSERETQYFGPGTRLLVL.

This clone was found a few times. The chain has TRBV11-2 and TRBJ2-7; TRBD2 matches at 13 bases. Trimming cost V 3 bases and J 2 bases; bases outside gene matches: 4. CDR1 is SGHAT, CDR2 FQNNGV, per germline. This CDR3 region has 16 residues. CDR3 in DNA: TGTGCCAGCAGCTTGAGACTAGCGGGGGGAACCTACGAGCAGTACTTC. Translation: CASSLRLAGGTYEQYF.

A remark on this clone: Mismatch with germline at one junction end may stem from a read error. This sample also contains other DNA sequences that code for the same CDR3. CDR3 region: CSSSPGRGEAFF. CDR3 DNA: TGTTCCAGCAGTCCCGGGAGGGGTGAAGCTTTCTTT. This sequence joins TRBV7-9 and TRBJ1-1; weak D call: TRBD1 (5 bases). The CDR3 totals 12 residues. Germline values: CDR1 SEHNR, CDR2 FQNEAQ (reference sequence).